A selection of T cell receptor beta chains follows, all from one sample in a study of T cells in tuberculosis. Sequencing was performed with immunoSEQ multiplex PCR; in TCRdb, only in-frame clones are kept and a portion is missing. The sample includes tens of thousands of clones, approximately 94% of them seen just once. Sequenced input: PBMCs. These receptors originate from a donor aged 10-29 years with latent tuberculosis or without tuberculosis infection. Both conserved end residues are part of each CDR3. Fields, in order: D gene, V gene, J gene, clone size, CDR3 length, CDR3 protein, CDR3 DNA. D genes are given only for firm matches. Rows may omit the clone size; those that give it use once, few, many or a size class.

d_call: NA; v_call: TRBV4-2; j_call: TRBJ2-3; clone_size: NA; cdr3_length: 15; cdr3_aa: CASSQDGFSTDTQYF; cdr3_nt: TGTGCCAGCAGCCAAGATGGCTTTAGCACAGATACGCAGTATTTT
d_call: NA; v_call: TRBV25-1; j_call: TRBJ2-5; clone_size: once; cdr3_length: 15; cdr3_aa: CASSEYRAVQETQYF; cdr3_nt: TGTGCCAGCAGTGAATACAGGGCAGTACAAGAGACCCAGTACTTC
d_call: NA; v_call: TRBV30; j_call: TRBJ2-1; clone_size: once; cdr3_length: 11; cdr3_aa: CAWSGYNEQFF; cdr3_nt: TGTGCCTGGAGCGGGTACAATGAGCAGTTCTTC
d_call: NA; v_call: TRBV5-6; j_call: TRBJ2-5; clone_size: NA; cdr3_length: 15; cdr3_aa: CASSLAPKEGETQYF; cdr3_nt: TGTGCCAGCAGCTTGGCCCCAAAGGAGGGAGAGACCCAGTACTTC
d_call: TRBD2; v_call: TRBV6-1; j_call: TRBJ2-3; clone_size: NA; cdr3_length: 13; cdr3_aa: CASAIMGGRAKYF; cdr3_nt: TGTGCCAGCGCAATTATGGGGGGGAGGGCGAAGTATTTT
d_call: TRBD2; v_call: TRBV27; j_call: TRBJ2-1; clone_size: once; cdr3_length: 16; cdr3_aa: CASRTSRSSSYNEQFF; cdr3_nt: TGTGCCAGCAGGACTAGCAGATCGAGCTCCTACAATGAGCAGTTCTTC
d_call: NA; v_call: TRBV6-1; j_call: TRBJ2-1; clone_size: NA; cdr3_length: 16; cdr3_aa: CASSEQGSERYNEQFF; cdr3_nt: TGTGCCAGCAGTGAACAGGGATCTGAACGATACAATGAGCAGTTCTTC
d_call: TRBD2; v_call: TRBV9; j_call: TRBJ2-2; clone_size: NA; cdr3_length: 15; cdr3_aa: CASSVRAGGTGELFF; cdr3_nt: TGTGCCAGCAGCGTGCGAGCGGGAGGTACCGGGGAGCTGTTTTTT
d_call: TRBD1; v_call: TRBV7-9; j_call: TRBJ1-2; clone_size: NA; cdr3_length: 15; cdr3_aa: CASSPGTGPRYGYTF; cdr3_nt: TGTGCCAGCAGCCCGGGGACAGGGCCACGCTATGGCTACACCTTC
d_call: TRBD1; v_call: TRBV5-5; j_call: TRBJ1-2; clone_size: NA; cdr3_length: 17; cdr3_aa: CASSLGKPGQGNYGYTF; cdr3_nt: TGTGCCAGCAGCTTGGGAAAACCGGGACAGGGGAACTATGGCTACACCTTC
d_call: NA; v_call: TRBV18; j_call: TRBJ1-1; clone_size: NA; cdr3_length: 13; cdr3_aa: CASSGQSNTEAFF; cdr3_nt: TGTGCCAGCTCCGGACAGAGTAACACTGAAGCTTTCTTT
d_call: TRBD1; v_call: TRBV5-1; j_call: TRBJ1-3; clone_size: NA; cdr3_length: 16; cdr3_aa: CASSLEGQGSGNTIYF; cdr3_nt: TGCGCCAGCAGCTTGGAGGGACAGGGCTCTGGAAACACCATATATTTT
d_call: TRBD1; v_call: TRBV6-5; j_call: TRBJ2-7; clone_size: NA; cdr3_length: 14; cdr3_aa: CASSRGTGVYEQYF; cdr3_nt: TGTGCCAGCAGTCGCGGGACAGGAGTTTACGAGCAGTACTTC
d_call: TRBD2; v_call: TRBV30; j_call: TRBJ2-5; clone_size: NA; cdr3_length: 15; cdr3_aa: CACMTSGRAAETQYF; cdr3_nt: TGTGCCTGCATGACTAGCGGGAGGGCCGCAGAGACCCAGTACTTC
d_call: NA; v_call: TRBV5-1; j_call: TRBJ2-7; clone_size: NA; cdr3_length: 12; cdr3_aa: CASSLGHYEQYF; cdr3_nt: TGCGCCAGCAGCTTGGGGCACTACGAGCAGTACTTC
d_call: TRBD1; v_call: TRBV18; j_call: TRBJ2-7; clone_size: NA; cdr3_length: 15; cdr3_aa: CASSRGQGASYEQYF; cdr3_nt: TGTGCCAGCTCACGGGGACAGGGGGCCTCCTACGAGCAGTACTTC
d_call: NA; v_call: TRBV9; j_call: TRBJ2-1; clone_size: NA; cdr3_length: 20; cdr3_aa: CASSAKVTPGKLYSYNEQFF; cdr3_nt: TGTGCCAGCAGCGCGAAGGTTACTCCCGGGAAGCTTTACTCCTACAATGAGCAGTTCTTC
d_call: TRBD1; v_call: TRBV5-4; j_call: TRBJ2-3; clone_size: NA; cdr3_length: 14; cdr3_aa: CASSSDRGTDTQYF; cdr3_nt: TGTGCCAGCAGCTCGGACAGGGGCACAGATACGCAGTATTTT
d_call: TRBD2; v_call: TRBV6-1; j_call: TRBJ2-5; clone_size: NA; cdr3_length: 18; cdr3_aa: CASSVIPGLGIVIETQYF; cdr3_nt: TGTGCCAGCAGTGTGATTCCGGGACTAGGAATTGTGATAGAGACCCAGTACTTC
d_call: NA; v_call: TRBV5-4; j_call: TRBJ2-5; clone_size: NA; cdr3_length: 15; cdr3_aa: CASSPQTGREETQYF; cdr3_nt: TGTGCCAGCAGCCCCCAAACGGGAAGAGAGGAGACCCAGTACTTC
d_call: TRBD1; v_call: TRBV19; j_call: TRBJ2-7; clone_size: few; cdr3_length: 16; cdr3_aa: CASSIGGRGIYYEQYF; cdr3_nt: TGTGCCAGTAGTATCGGAGGCAGGGGGATCTACTACGAGCAGTACTTC
d_call: TRBD2; v_call: TRBV27; j_call: TRBJ2-5; clone_size: NA; cdr3_length: 14; cdr3_aa: CASRSGSGQETQYF; cdr3_nt: TGTGCCAGCAGGAGCGGGAGTGGGCAAGAGACCCAGTACTTC
d_call: NA; v_call: TRBV9; j_call: TRBJ2-5; clone_size: NA; cdr3_length: 18; cdr3_aa: CASSGGYQTGAIQETQYF; cdr3_nt: TGTGCCAGCAGCGGGGGCTACCAGACGGGAGCGATCCAAGAGACCCAGTACTTC
d_call: NA; v_call: TRBV19; j_call: TRBJ2-7; clone_size: NA; cdr3_length: 14; cdr3_aa: CASSIIGSSYEQYF; cdr3_nt: TGTGCCAGTAGTATAATTGGCAGCTCCTACGAGCAGTACTTC
d_call: TRBD2; v_call: TRBV2; j_call: TRBJ2-1; clone_size: NA; cdr3_length: 15; cdr3_aa: CASSDGGSGRNEQFF; cdr3_nt: TGTGCCAGCAGTGATGGAGGTAGCGGGAGGAATGAGCAGTTCTTC
d_call: NA; v_call: TRBV28; j_call: TRBJ2-7; clone_size: NA; cdr3_length: 12; cdr3_aa: CASTSPLREQYF; cdr3_nt: TGTGCCAGCACCTCGCCCCTTCGGGAGCAGTACTTC
d_call: NA; v_call: TRBV4-1; j_call: TRBJ2-7; clone_size: NA; cdr3_length: 16; cdr3_aa: CASSQGRRAGSYEQYF; cdr3_nt: TGCGCCAGCAGCCAAGGGAGGAGGGCCGGCTCCTACGAGCAGTACTTC
d_call: NA; v_call: TRBV5-1; j_call: TRBJ2-3; clone_size: NA; cdr3_length: 15; cdr3_aa: CASSFGAGSTDTQYF; cdr3_nt: TGCGCCAGCAGCTTCGGAGCGGGCAGCACAGATACGCAGTATTTT
d_call: NA; v_call: TRBV6-5; j_call: TRBJ1-2; clone_size: NA; cdr3_length: 14; cdr3_aa: CASSYSWRNYGYTF; cdr3_nt: TGTGCCAGCAGTTACTCATGGCGGAACTATGGCTACACCTTC
d_call: TRBD1; v_call: TRBV7-9; j_call: TRBJ1-4; clone_size: once; cdr3_length: 16; cdr3_aa: CASSAQTGGVNEKLFF; cdr3_nt: TGTGCCAGCAGCGCCCAGACAGGGGGCGTCAATGAAAAACTGTTTTTT
d_call: NA; v_call: TRBV5-4; j_call: TRBJ1-2; clone_size: NA; cdr3_length: 14; cdr3_aa: CASSTGAGAYGYTF; cdr3_nt: TGTGCCAGCAGTACCGGGGCGGGAGCCTATGGCTACACCTTC
d_call: NA; v_call: TRBV7-9; j_call: TRBJ2-7; clone_size: NA; cdr3_length: 14; cdr3_aa: CASSSTENAYEQYF; cdr3_nt: TGTGCCAGCAGCTCCACTGAGAATGCCTACGAGCAGTACTTC
d_call: NA; v_call: TRBV5-6; j_call: TRBJ1-5; clone_size: NA; cdr3_length: 13; cdr3_aa: CASSLGRGQPQHF; cdr3_nt: TGTGCCAGCAGCTTGGGTCGGGGGCAGCCCCAGCATTTT
d_call: TRBD1; v_call: TRBV7-9; j_call: TRBJ2-2; clone_size: NA; cdr3_length: 15; cdr3_aa: CASSLWDRNTGELFF; cdr3_nt: TGTGCCAGCAGCTTATGGGACAGGAACACCGGGGAGCTGTTTTTT
d_call: NA; v_call: TRBV11-2; j_call: TRBJ1-5; clone_size: NA; cdr3_length: 14; cdr3_aa: CASSPGNLAQPQHF; cdr3_nt: TGTGCCAGCAGCCCTGGTAACCTAGCTCAGCCCCAGCATTTT
d_call: NA; v_call: TRBV7-9; j_call: TRBJ2-5; clone_size: NA; cdr3_length: 14; cdr3_aa: CASSLVGGQETQYF; cdr3_nt: TGTGCCAGCAGCTTAGTAGGCGGCCAAGAGACCCAGTACTTC
d_call: NA; v_call: TRBV5-1; j_call: TRBJ2-2; clone_size: NA; cdr3_length: 16; cdr3_aa: CASSLDLASNTGELFF; cdr3_nt: TGCGCCAGCAGCTTGGATCTAGCTTCGAACACCGGGGAGCTGTTTTTT
d_call: TRBD1; v_call: TRBV19; j_call: TRBJ1-4; clone_size: NA; cdr3_length: 14; cdr3_aa: CASSDRGKDEKLFF; cdr3_nt: TGTGCCAGTAGCGACAGGGGGAAGGATGAAAAACTGTTTTTT
d_call: TRBD1; v_call: TRBV11-2; j_call: TRBJ2-7; clone_size: NA; cdr3_length: 15; cdr3_aa: CASSREGDRGVEQYF; cdr3_nt: TGTGCCAGCAGCCGGGAGGGGGACAGGGGAGTCGAGCAGTACTTC
d_call: NA; v_call: TRBV29-1; j_call: TRBJ1-1; clone_size: NA; cdr3_length: 11; cdr3_aa: CSAGIFTEAFF; cdr3_nt: TGCAGCGCTGGCATTTTCACTGAAGCTTTCTTT
d_call: TRBD1; v_call: TRBV5-1; j_call: TRBJ2-1; clone_size: NA; cdr3_length: 14; cdr3_aa: CASSSEDGTASQFF; cdr3_nt: TGCGCCAGCAGCAGCGAGGATGGGACAGCCTCGCAGTTCTTC
d_call: NA; v_call: TRBV7-2; j_call: TRBJ1-2; clone_size: NA; cdr3_length: 14; cdr3_aa: CASSLVHIGGGYTF; cdr3_nt: TGTGCCAGCAGCTTAGTTCATATCGGGGGAGGCTACACCTTC
d_call: TRBD1; v_call: TRBV30; j_call: TRBJ2-7; clone_size: NA; cdr3_length: 15; cdr3_aa: CAWSWGTGGSDEQYF; cdr3_nt: TGTGCCTGGAGTTGGGGGACAGGGGGCTCCGACGAGCAGTACTTC
d_call: NA; v_call: TRBV4-2; j_call: TRBJ1-2; clone_size: NA; cdr3_length: 16; cdr3_aa: CASSQEVGAANYGYTF; cdr3_nt: TGTGCCAGCAGCCAAGAGGTAGGGGCGGCGAACTATGGCTACACCTTC
d_call: TRBD2; v_call: TRBV6-6; j_call: TRBJ2-3; clone_size: once; cdr3_length: 16; cdr3_aa: CASSYSEGGPVDTQYF; cdr3_nt: TGTGCCAGCAGTTACTCGGAGGGAGGGCCGGTAGATACGCAGTATTTT
d_call: NA; v_call: TRBV4-1; j_call: TRBJ2-7; clone_size: NA; cdr3_length: 18; cdr3_aa: CASSQVGSKRRTSYEQYF; cdr3_nt: TGCGCCAGCAGCCAAGTTGGGAGTAAGCGGAGGACCTCCTACGAGCAGTACTTC
d_call: NA; v_call: TRBV12-5; j_call: TRBJ1-5; clone_size: few; cdr3_length: 13; cdr3_aa: CASGTGWNQPQHF; cdr3_nt: TGTGCTAGTGGGACAGGTTGGAATCAGCCCCAGCATTTT
d_call: NA; v_call: TRBV6-1; j_call: TRBJ1-5; clone_size: few; cdr3_length: 14; cdr3_aa: CASSLSGGNQPQHF; cdr3_nt: TGTGCCAGCAGCCTATCAGGGGGCAATCAGCCCCAGCATTTT
d_call: TRBD1; v_call: TRBV19; j_call: TRBJ1-3; clone_size: once; cdr3_length: 15; cdr3_aa: CASSSLRGPGNTIYF; cdr3_nt: TGTGCCAGTAGTAGCCTCAGGGGGCCTGGAAACACCATATATTTT
d_call: TRBD1; v_call: TRBV7-9; j_call: TRBJ2-7; clone_size: NA; cdr3_length: 17; cdr3_aa: CASSFQPPGTASYEQYF; cdr3_nt: TGTGCCAGCAGCTTTCAACCACCAGGGACAGCTTCCTACGAGCAGTACTTC
d_call: NA; v_call: TRBV29-1; j_call: TRBJ2-7; clone_size: NA; cdr3_length: 12; cdr3_aa: CSVVVGVYEQYF; cdr3_nt: TGCAGCGTTGTTGTGGGAGTTTACGAGCAGTACTTC
d_call: TRBD1; v_call: TRBV6-4; j_call: TRBJ2-1; clone_size: once; cdr3_length: 16; cdr3_aa: CASSVLAGTGYNEQFF; cdr3_nt: TGTGCCAGCAGTGTACTCGCCGGGACAGGGTACAATGAGCAGTTCTTC